This is a list of T cell receptor beta chains from one sample in a study of identical twins. TCRdb recomputed calls from the 5' RACE reads with MiXCR, one row per CDR3 protein. Found here are approximately 490,000 distinct CDR3 sequences, 20% to 25% of them singletons; the top ten hold around 0.48%. The same sample was also studied in work on yellow fever vaccine responses in identical twins.

Sequenced input: CD4+ T cells sorted from blood. The source is a woman in her late teens or twenties in good health. The CDR3 runs from the conserved cysteine through the conserved F or W. A D gene is named only where the DNA matches it firmly. Clone sizes are given selectively: once, few, many, or a class where the clone is expanded.

TRBJ2-7	TRBV5-1	-	-	CASSFDRYYEQYF	TGCGCCAGCAGCTTCGACAGGTACTACGAGCAGTACTTC
TRBJ1-1	TRBV12-3/TRBV12-4	TRBD1	few	CASTRDRPMGEAFF	TGTGCCAGCACCCGGGACAGGCCGATGGGTGAAGCTTTCTTT
TRBJ1-2	TRBV3-1	-	-	CASSQDPEDGYTF	TGTGCCAGCAGCCAAGATCCTGAGGATGGCTACACCTTC
TRBJ1-1	TRBV5-1	-	-	CASSSGTSGNTEAFF	TGCGCCAGCAGCTCAGGGACATCGGGGAACACTGAAGCTTTCTTT
TRBJ2-2	TRBV10-3	-	-	CAVQGNTGELFF	TGTGCCGTACAAGGGAACACCGGGGAGCTGTTTTTT
TRBJ2-2	TRBV6-1	-	once	CASSGLTGNTGELFF	TGTGCCAGCAGTGGACTGACAGGGAACACCGGGGAGCTGTTTTTT
TRBJ2-2	TRBV20-1	TRBD1	-	CSDTDRGRTGELFF	TGCAGTGATACGGACAGGGGCCGGACCGGGGAGCTGTTTTTT
TRBJ2-3	TRBV6-5	-	-	CASSYLQPLTGMRTDTQYF	TGTGCCAGCAGTTACCTTCAACCCCTGACAGGAATGAGGACAGATACGCAGTATTTT
TRBJ2-5	TRBV12-3/TRBV12-4	-	many	CASSRHLQETQYF	TGTGCCAGCAGTAGACACCTCCAAGAGACCCAGTACTTC
TRBJ2-7	TRBV18	-	-	CASSPRILTGSYEQYF	TGTGCCAGCTCACCACGTATTTTGACAGGATCCTACGAGCAGTACTTC
TRBJ2-5	TRBV5-6	-	few	CASSKIQGQETQYF	TGTGCCAGCAGCAAGATCCAGGGCCAAGAGACCCAGTACTTC
TRBJ2-1	TRBV2	-	few	CASTPPPVSYNEQFF	TGTGCCAGCACCCCCCCCCCAGTTTCCTACAATGAGCAGTTCTTC
TRBJ2-3	TRBV5-1	-	-	CASSLDRALKTDTQYF	TGCGCCAGCAGCTTGGACAGGGCATTGAAAACAGATACGCAGTATTTT
TRBJ2-1	TRBV6-1	TRBD1	-	CASRPRQGASYNEQFF	TGTGCCAGCAGACCTCGACAGGGAGCTTCCTACAATGAGCAGTTCTTC
TRBJ1-3	TRBV6-5	-	-	CASSWEKGLSGNTIYF	TGTGCCAGCAGTTGGGAGAAGGGGCTCTCTGGAAACACCATATATTTT
TRBJ2-4	TRBV25-1	-	-	CASSEYGGNIQYF	TGTGCCAGCAGTGAATACGGGGGTAACATTCAGTACTTC
TRBJ2-3	TRBV6-2/TRBV6-3	-	few	CASSTRDTRRSTDTQYF	TGTGCCAGCAGCACCCGGGACACGCGTCGAAGCACAGATACGCAGTATTTT
TRBJ2-5	TRBV5-1	TRBD1	few	CASSAQQGEKTQYF	TGCGCCAGCAGCGCACAACAGGGGGAAAAGACCCAGTACTTC
TRBJ1-3	TRBV11-2	-	-	CASSLTRQGRNTIYF	TGTGCCAGCAGCTTAACCCGGCAGGGAAGAAACACCATATATTTT
TRBJ1-2	TRBV6-2/TRBV6-3	-	few	CASSYHANYGYTF	TGTGCCAGCAGTTACCACGCTAACTATGGCTACACCTTC
TRBJ1-2	TRBV6-5	-	few	CASSYAPWGYGYTF	TGTGCCAGCAGTTACGCCCCGTGGGGTTATGGCTACACCTTC
TRBJ2-3	TRBV20-1	-	-	CSAAGAPRPGTDTQYF	TGCAGTGCCGCCGGGGCTCCCCGTCCGGGCACAGATACGCAGTATTTT
TRBJ2-3	TRBV4-2	-	few	CASSQVVTQGADTQYF	TGTGCCAGCAGCCAAGTTGTTACCCAGGGTGCAGATACGCAGTATTTT
TRBJ2-3	TRBV29-1	TRBD2	-	CSVERLAGGRGADTQYF	TGCAGCGTTGAACGACTAGCGGGAGGCCGGGGGGCAGATACGCAGTATTTT
TRBJ2-6	TRBV25-1	-	-	CASSEYSGANVLTF	TGTGCCAGCAGTGAGTACTCTGGGGCCAACGTCCTGACTTTC
TRBJ2-7	TRBV5-1	-	-	CASSLGGVLSSYEQYF	TGCGCCAGCAGCTTGGGGGGTGTCCTGAGCTCCTACGAGCAGTACTTC
TRBJ2-4	TRBV12-3/TRBV12-4	-	-	CASSPSVDIQYF	TGTGCCAGCAGTCCTAGCGTAGACATTCAGTACTTC
TRBJ2-7	TRBV20-1	TRBD2	few	CSASFLAGGHGNEQYF	TGCAGTGCTAGTTTTTTGGCGGGAGGGCATGGGAACGAGCAGTACTTC
TRBJ1-6	TRBV20-1	TRBD1	-	CSARSTGVGNSPLHF	TGCAGTGCTCGTTCGACAGGGGTGGGGAATTCACCCCTCCACTTT
TRBJ2-1	TRBV29-1	TRBD1	few	CSVERGTGINEQFF	TGCAGCGTCGAAAGAGGGACAGGTATAAATGAGCAGTTCTTC
TRBJ2-2	TRBV5-8	-	few	CASSRDGNTGELFF	TGTGCCAGCAGCAGGGACGGGAACACCGGGGAGCTGTTTTTT
TRBJ1-5	TRBV6-1	TRBD1	-	CASSPEGQGNQPQHF	TGTGCCAGCAGTCCAGAGGGACAGGGTAATCAGCCCCAGCATTTT
TRBJ1-2	TRBV29-1	-	-	CSVGTNYGYTF	TGCAGCGTTGGGACGAACTATGGCTACACCTTC
TRBJ2-5	TRBV2	-	-	CASSGGAQETQYF	TGTGCCAGCAGTGGCGGGGCACAAGAGACCCAGTACTTC
TRBJ2-7	TRBV10-1	TRBD2	few	CASSENGRAYEQYF	TGCGCCAGCAGTGAAAACGGGAGGGCCTACGAGCAGTACTTC
TRBJ2-3	TRBV2	TRBD2	-	CASRRLAVTSTDTQYF	TGTGCCAGCAGACGACTAGCGGTGACTAGCACAGATACGCAGTATTTT
TRBJ2-4	TRBV28	-	-	CASSFKGVAKNIQYF	TGTGCCAGCAGTTTTAAGGGAGTAGCCAAAAACATTCAGTACTTC
TRBJ2-4	TRBV4-1	-	-	CASSQDKGRAWNIQYF	TGCGCCAGCAGCCAAGATAAGGGCAGGGCATGGAACATTCAGTACTTC
TRBJ2-3	TRBV12-3/TRBV12-4	-	few	CASKREQTSTDTQYF	TGTGCCAGCAAGAGGGAACAGACTAGCACAGATACGCAGTATTTT
TRBJ2-3	TRBV20-1	TRBD2	-	CSARLAGTSTDTQYF	TGCAGTGCTAGACTAGCGGGTACTAGCACAGATACGCAGTATTTT
TRBJ2-5	TRBV11-2	-	few	CASRQTQETQYF	TGTGCCAGCAGACAAACACAAGAGACCCAGTACTTC
TRBJ2-1	TRBV10-1	TRBD1	-	CASSGQTGASYNEQFF	TGCGCCAGCAGTGGCCAGACAGGGGCCTCCTACAATGAGCAGTTCTTC
TRBJ2-5	TRBV6-1	TRBD2	-	CASSPGLAVETQYF	TGTGCCAGCAGTCCGGGACTAGCGGTCGAGACCCAGTACTTC
TRBJ2-2	TRBV12-3/TRBV12-4	-	-	CASRNERGAGELFF	TGTGCCAGCAGGAACGAGCGTGGCGCCGGGGAGCTGTTTTTT
TRBJ2-7	TRBV3-1	TRBD2	few	CASSRAGGTKTYEQYF	TGTGCCAGCAGTCGAGCGGGGGGGACCAAGACCTACGAGCAGTACTTC